This TCR beta chain was identified during a study of cytomegalovirus exposure and HLA in healthy donors. The wider study: A prior analysis found 90 million to 120 million unique TCR beta sequences from around 200 million T cells.

Primers for the PCR totalled 60 Vbeta and 13 Jbeta. The table came from immunoSEQ multiplex PCR; TCRdb's copy has only in-frame clones and leaves some out. The sample shows roughly 40,000 clones, over 70% of them seen only once. General study results and limits: Accurate prediction of HLA-A and HLA-B alleles (for most subjects) was reportedly achieved from TCR beta sequences. There were reportedly fewer N-insertions in an Asian-associated ancestry cluster than the roughly 670-donor mean, in a later analysis.

Points on this clone: Its antigen remains unidentified.

Germline V gene sequence: CDR1 MNHEY, CDR2 SVGAGI. The CDR3 is 14 amino acids. V was clipped by 6 bases and J by 1 base; unmatched bases: 3. The material sequenced was PBMCs. The TCR comes from a man aged 45-65 years in good health and CMV-seronegative. The V gene is TRBV6-5, the J gene TRBJ2-3; TRBD2 matches at 8 bases. The CDR3 nucleotides read TGTGCCAGCAGGACGGGGGGGGGCACAGATACGCAGTATTTT. Encoded protein: CASRTGGGTDTQYF.